This is a list of T cell receptor beta chains from one sample in a study of T cell responses to AZD1222 COVID-19 vaccine. Some clones are missing from TCRdb's copy, which holds only in-frame ones; the method was immunoSEQ multiplex PCR. In the table there are roughly 270,000 clones, about 94% of which are singletons. Sequenced here: peripheral blood, sampled 28 days after the second AZD1222 dose. All receptors derive from an adult who received the AZD1222 COVID-19 vaccine. CDR3s include the opening cysteine and the closing phenylalanine or tryptophan. Fields, in order: clone size, V gene, J gene, D gene, CDR3 protein, CDR3 DNA. The D gene is left open where the match is weak. Only some rows state a clone size, as once, few, many or a class for expanded clones.

>few|TRBV2|TRBJ1-2|TRBD1
CASSYRGGYTF
TGTGCCAGCAGTTACAGGGGTGGCTACACCTTC
>.|TRBV2|TRBJ2-7|.
CASSVAGTAYEQYF
TGTGCCAGCAGTGTCGCGGGGACCGCCTACGAGCAGTACTTC
>.|TRBV2|TRBJ1-6|TRBD1
CASRPRGGQGANSPLHF
TGTGCCAGCAGACCAAGGGGAGGGCAGGGGGCGAATTCACCCCTCCACTTT
>.|TRBV3-1/TRBV3-2|TRBJ1-1|.
CASSQAGAQAFF
TGTGCCAGCAGCCAAGCTGGGGCTCAAGCTTTCTTT
>.|TRBV3-1/TRBV3-2|TRBJ2-7|TRBD2
CASSQEGTSGSNEQYF
TGTGCCAGCAGCCAAGAAGGTACTAGCGGGAGCAACGAGCAGTACTTC
>.|TRBV3-1/TRBV3-2|TRBJ2-4|.
CASSQELGERVIQYF
TGTGCCAGCAGCCAAGAACTAGGGGAGCGGGTCATTCAGTACTTC
>.|TRBV5-4|TRBJ2-1|TRBD2
CASSLGSSGSSYNEQFF
TGTGCCAGCAGCTTGGGGAGTAGCGGGAGCTCCTACAATGAGCAGTTCTTC
>.|TRBV3-1/TRBV3-2|TRBJ2-3|.
CASSQGQLGGDTQYF
TGTGCCAGCAGCCAAGGGCAGCTAGGCGGAGATACGCAGTATTTT
>.|TRBV28|TRBJ2-7|.
CASSPGGPSYEQYF
TGTGCCAGCAGCCCCGGCGGGCCCTCCTACGAGCAGTACTTC
>.|TRBV7-9|TRBJ1-1|TRBD1
CASTETGENTEAFF
TGTGCCAGCACCGAAACAGGGGAGAACACTGAAGCTTTCTTT
>once|TRBV4-3|TRBJ2-7|.
CASSQVGRGTYEQYF
TGCGCCAGCAGCCAAGTCGGCAGGGGAACCTACGAGCAGTACTTC
>.|TRBV18|TRBJ2-1|TRBD2
CASSPSSGVGEQFF
TGTGCCAGCTCACCATCTAGCGGGGTCGGTGAGCAGTTCTTC
>.|TRBV6-5|TRBJ1-1|.
CASMEGWTEAFF
TGTGCCAGCATGGAGGGATGGACTGAAGCTTTCTTT
>.|TRBV28|TRBJ1-2|.
CASSSQGFDGYTF
TGTGCCAGCAGTTCACAGGGTTTCGATGGCTACACCTTC
>once|TRBV6-5|TRBJ1-6|TRBD1
CASRTGRGPLHF
TGTGCCAGCAGGACAGGGAGAGGACCCCTCCACTTT
>.|TRBV5-4|TRBJ1-2|.
CASSPPTGAVNYGYTF
TGTGCCAGCAGCCCCCCAACTGGGGCAGTAAACTATGGCTACACCTTC
>.|TRBV10-3|TRBJ2-7|TRBD1
CARQGGFHSYEQYF
TGTGCCAGACAGGGTGGCTTCCATTCCTACGAGCAGTACTTC
>.|TRBV19|TRBJ2-1|TRBD2
CASSILLAGNNEQFF
TGTGCCAGTAGTATTTTACTAGCGGGGAACAATGAGCAGTTCTTC
>.|TRBV6-1|TRBJ1-5|.
CASSEVQPQHF
TGTGCCAGCAGTGAGGTTCAGCCCCAGCATTTT
>once|TRBV27|TRBJ2-3|TRBD2
CASSFVGLAGGDQPDTQYF
TGTGCCAGCAGTTTTGTAGGACTAGCGGGGGGCGACCAACCAGATACGCAGTATTTT
>.|TRBV7-2|TRBJ1-2|.
CASTLSRGLKGYTF
TGTGCCAGCACCTTATCACGGGGGCTTAAGGGCTACACCTTC
>once|TRBV5-1|TRBJ1-3|.
CASSDTGSGNTIYF
TGCGCCAGCAGCGACACAGGCTCTGGAAACACCATATATTTT
>.|TRBV6-5|TRBJ1-1|TRBD1
CASSGQGPEAFF
TGTGCCAGCTCCGGACAGGGTCCTGAAGCTTTCTTT
>.|TRBV7-2|TRBJ2-1|TRBD2
CASSSTSGIGNEQFF
TGTGCCAGCAGCTCGACTAGCGGGATTGGGAATGAGCAGTTCTTC
>few|TRBV2|TRBJ1-2|.
CASAAVGGGYTF
TGTGCCAGCGCAGCCGTGGGTGGTGGCTACACCTTC
>.|TRBV6-5|TRBJ2-4|TRBD2
CASSLAGGPVNIQYF
TGTGCCAGCAGCTTAGCGGGAGGGCCGGTCAACATTCAGTACTTC
>.|TRBV5-4|TRBJ2-2|.
CASSLWDGTGTGELFF
TGTGCCAGCAGCTTGTGGGATGGTACCGGCACCGGGGAGCTGTTTTTT
>.|TRBV28|TRBJ1-2|TRBD1
CASSDRDRFSYGYTF
TGTGCCAGCAGTGACCGGGACAGGTTTTCCTATGGCTACACCTTC
>.|TRBV4-3|TRBJ2-6|.
CASSQGTGANVLTF
TGCGCCAGCAGCCAAGGAACTGGGGCCAACGTCCTGACTTTC
>few|TRBV6-5|TRBJ2-4|.
CASSPLGGAKNIQYF
TGTGCCAGCAGCCCCTTGGGGGGAGCCAAAAACATTCAGTACTTC
>few|TRBV29-1|TRBJ1-4|TRBD1
CSVRTGNEKLFF
TGCAGCGTGAGGACAGGGAATGAAAAACTGTTTTTT
>once|TRBV4-2|TRBJ1-4|TRBD1
CASSQDLIGTGGEKLFF
TGTGCCAGCAGCCAAGATCTTATCGGGACAGGAGGCGAAAAACTGTTTTTT